These 10 T cell receptor beta chains came from one sample sequenced in a study of vaccination and CD4 T cells after COVID-19. TCRdb processed the PCR reads anew with MiXCR; each CDR3 protein has one entry. The sample has 30,000 or so distinct CDR3 sequences, more than 40% seen once. Stated time point: late sampling 161 to 241 days after vaccination in three convalescent patients. Material: CD4+ T cells from blood, obtained about 7 months after SARS-CoV-2 vaccination. All receptors come from a human donor who had recovered from COVID-19.

The V gene is TRBV12-3 or TRBV12-4, the J gene TRBJ1-1; D ambiguous. V lost 5 bases and J 2 bases, leaving 3 bases between the germline ends. The CDR3 consists of 11 residues. As DNA, the CDR3 is TGTGCCAGCAGTATTAACACTGAAGCTTTCTTT. This codes for CASSINTEAFF.

The V call is TRBV7-9, the J call TRBJ2-4; D may correspond to TRBD1 or TRBD2 (5 bases each). The CDR3 contains 15 residues. Looked up from germline, CDR1 is SEHNR and CDR2 is FQNEAQ (reference sequence). V shed 1 base and J shed 8 bases, with 15 bases lying between them. The DNA of the CDR3 is TGTGCCAGCAGCTTAGGGGACCTCCAAGGTTACATTCAGTACTTC. Translation: CASSLGDLQGYIQYF.

The chain recombines TRBV6-4 with TRBJ2-1; 9 positions agree with TRBD2. The CDR3 totals 15 residues. V was pared by 1 base and J by 7 bases, with 5 bases of the junction left unmatched. Germline V lookup: CDR1 MRHNA, CDR2 SNTAGT. CDR3 DNA sequence: TGTGCCAGCAGTGACTTGGCGGGAGGGAGGAATGAGCAGTTCTTC. It encodes CASSDLAGGRNEQFF.

This clonotype was seen only once. The J gene is TRBJ2-3, the V gene TRBV6-1; D may be TRBD1 (6 bases). Germline lookup yields CDR1 MNHNS and CDR2 SASEGT. CDR3 length equals 14 residues. The V gene lost 6 bases and the J gene lost 0 bases, with 10 bases spanning the gap. CDR3: CASSGQFSTDTQYF. In nucleotides, the CDR3 is TGTGCCAGCAGCGGACAGTTCAGCACAGATACGCAGTATTTT.

This clonotype was found a few times. The chain recombines TRBV15 with TRBJ2-3; tentatively, D is TRBD2 (5 bases). The CDR3 has 16 residues. V was shortened by 1 base and J by 2 bases, with 13 bases between the two germline ends. Germline V gene sequence: CDR1 LNHNV, CDR2 YYDKDF (reference sequence). This CDR3 is CATSRGTLAYTDTQYF. In DNA form, the CDR3 reads TGTGCCACCAGCAGAGGGACTCTTGCCTACACAGATACGCAGTATTTT.

Concerning this clonotype itself: One end of the junction does not line up with germline, which may come from a read error. The chain combines TRBV27 with TRBJ2-3; possibly TRBD1 for D (6 bases). The CDR3 runs to 14 residues. The germline V gene encodes CDR1 MNHEY and CDR2 SMNVEV (reference sequence). CDR3 in DNA: TGTGCCAGCAGTCTGCTGGACAGCACAGATACGCAGTACTTT. Protein sequence: CASSLLDSTDTQYF.

This clonotype is labeled as medium-sized. This chain joins TRBV20-1 and TRBJ2-1, with a weak D call TRBD2 (6 bases). With 6 bases removed from V and 3 bases from J, the gap between germline ends came to 15 bases. CDR3 size: 14 residues. Germline V gene data show CDR1 as DFQATT and CDR2 as SNEGSKA (reference sequence). CDR3 protein: CSAARLVYYNEQFF. CDR3 nucleotide sequence: TGCAGTGCCGCCAGACTAGTGTACTACAATGAGCAGTTCTTC.

This chain links TRBV6-5 with TRBJ2-4; D may be TRBD1 (7 bases). CDR1 and CDR2 from the germline V gene are MNHEY and SVGAGI. V lost 4 bases and J 0 bases, leaving 19 bases between the germline ends. The CDR3 spans 18 residues. The CDR3 DNA reads TGTGCCAGCAGTTCTAGGGCAGGGGGAGCGGGAGCCAAAAACATTCAGTACTTC. Translating it yields CASSSRAGGAGAKNIQYF.

This chain links TRBV6-1 with TRBJ2-3, with D maybe TRBD2 (5 bases). This CDR3 has 16 residues. The V and J ends lost 7 bases and 6 bases respectively, with 23 bases between them. Germline loops: CDR1 MNHNS, CDR2 SASEGT. The CDR3 protein is CASNVNGVGLKDTQYF. Written as DNA, the CDR3 is TGTGCCAGCAATGTTAACGGGGTTGGTCTGAAGGATACGCAGTATTTT.

There are a few counts of this clonotype. The chain uses TRBV19 and TRBJ2-2, with 9 positions matching TRBD1. From germline, CDR1 is LNHDA and CDR2 SQIVND (reference sequence). V shed 5 bases and J 3 bases; nucleotides not matched to a gene: 4. The CDR3 length is 15 residues. The CDR3 DNA reads TGTGCCAGTAGTCCCCGGGACAGGGACACCGGGGAGCTGTTTTTT. This translates into CASSPRDRDTGELFF.